The entry below describes one TCR beta chain. The sample is drawn from a study of tumor-infiltrating lymphocytes in primary liver carcinoma. Study overall: Surgical resection served as treatment for the primary liver carcinoma of these patients.

The study extracted blood RNA from unsorted whole blood and also extracted germline DNA. From approximately 530 ng of total RNA, TCR beta-specific cDNA was reverse-transcribed using a constant-region primer. ARM-PCR, slightly modified, supplied the TCR beta libraries through three nested multiplex PCR rounds. TRBV1-TRBV30 forward primers paired with a C-beta reverse primer drove the first two PCR rounds, around 10 cycles each. TCRdb re-called the multiplex PCR reads with MiXCR, one entry per CDR3 protein. The data contain approximately 330,000 distinct CDR3 sequences, 65% of them singletons. The CDR3 loop spans 15 amino acids. Trimming pared 9 bases from V and 4 bases from J, leaving 19 bases between.

The gene calls are TRBV12-3 or TRBV12-4 and TRBJ2-1; D may be TRBD2 (5 bases). This receptor was obtained from a man in his forties or fifties with primary liver carcinoma and hepatitis B virus infection. The specimen sequenced was peripheral blood. CDR3 residues: CARSPRGAVYNEQFF. The CDR3 region has the DNA TGTGCCAGGAGTCCCCGAGGAGCGGTATACAATGAGCAGTTCTTC.